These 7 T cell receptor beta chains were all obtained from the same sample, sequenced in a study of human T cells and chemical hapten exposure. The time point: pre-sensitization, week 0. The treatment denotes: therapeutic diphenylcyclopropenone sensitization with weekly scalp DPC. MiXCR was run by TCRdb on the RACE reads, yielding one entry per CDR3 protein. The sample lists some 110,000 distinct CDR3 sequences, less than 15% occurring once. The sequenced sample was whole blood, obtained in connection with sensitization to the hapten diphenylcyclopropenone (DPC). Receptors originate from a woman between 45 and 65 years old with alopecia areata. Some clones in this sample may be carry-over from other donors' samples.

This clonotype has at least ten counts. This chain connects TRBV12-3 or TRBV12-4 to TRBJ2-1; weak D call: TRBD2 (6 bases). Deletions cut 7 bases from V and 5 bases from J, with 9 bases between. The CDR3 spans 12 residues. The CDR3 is CASMGGHNEQFF. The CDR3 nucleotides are TGTGCCAGCATGGGGGGACACAATGAGCAGTTCTTC.

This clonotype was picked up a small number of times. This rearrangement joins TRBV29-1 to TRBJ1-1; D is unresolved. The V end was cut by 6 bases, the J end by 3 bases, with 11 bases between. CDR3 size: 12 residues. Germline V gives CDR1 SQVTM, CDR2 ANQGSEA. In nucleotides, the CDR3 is TGCAGCGTGACCGGTCGGGACACTGAAGCTTTCTTT. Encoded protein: CSVTGRDTEAFF.

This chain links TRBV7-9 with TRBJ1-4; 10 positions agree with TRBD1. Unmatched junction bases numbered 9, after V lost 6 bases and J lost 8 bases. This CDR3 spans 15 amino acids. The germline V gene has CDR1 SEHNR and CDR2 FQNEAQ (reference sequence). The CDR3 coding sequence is TGTGCCAGCAGTCCAGGTGACAGGGGGCAAGAAAAACTGTTTTTT. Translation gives CASSPGDRGQEKLFF.

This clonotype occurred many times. The CDR3 bases are TGTGCCAGCAGCTTGGTTGGGGAGGGCAGAGATACGCAGTATTTT. Translating it yields CASSLVGEGRDTQYF. The V gene is TRBV5-5, the J gene TRBJ2-3, with 7 bases aligning to TRBD2. Per the germline V gene, CDR1 is SGHKS and CDR2 is YYEKEE (reference sequence). This CDR3 has 15 amino acids. V shed 0 bases, J shed 5 bases, and the junction held 6 bases outside the gene matches. The complete variable domain, with remaining parts taken from reference TRBV5-5 and TRBJ2-3, reads DAGVTQSPTHLIKTRGQQVTLRCSPISGHKSVSWYQQVLGQGPQFIFQYYEKEERGRGNFPDRFSARQFPNYSSELNVNALLLGDSALYLCASSLVGEGRDTQYFGPGTRLTVL.

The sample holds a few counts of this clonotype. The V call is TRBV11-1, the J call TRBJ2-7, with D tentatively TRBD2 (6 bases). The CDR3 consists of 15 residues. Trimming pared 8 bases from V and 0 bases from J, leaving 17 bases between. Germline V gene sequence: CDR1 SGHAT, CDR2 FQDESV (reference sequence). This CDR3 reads CASRTRRGLSYEQYF. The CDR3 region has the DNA TGTGCCAGCCGAACCCGGCGGGGACTCTCCTACGAGCAGTACTTC.

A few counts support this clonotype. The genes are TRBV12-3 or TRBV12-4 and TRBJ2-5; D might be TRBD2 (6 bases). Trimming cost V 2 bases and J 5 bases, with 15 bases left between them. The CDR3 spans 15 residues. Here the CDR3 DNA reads TGTGCCAGCAGTTTATCAGGTCGGGGGATCGAGACCCAGTACTTC. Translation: CASSLSGRGIETQYF.

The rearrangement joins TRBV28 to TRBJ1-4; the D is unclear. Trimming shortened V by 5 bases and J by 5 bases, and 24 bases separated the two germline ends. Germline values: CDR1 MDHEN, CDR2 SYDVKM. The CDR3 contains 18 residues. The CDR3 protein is CASSPYPSHTGVNEKLFF. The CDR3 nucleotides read TGTGCCAGCAGTCCCTACCCCTCCCACACGGGAGTGAATGAAAAACTGTTTTTT.